This TCR beta chain was captured by sequencing in a study of cytomegalovirus exposure and HLA in healthy donors. Study results and limitations: A later analysis showed that HLA-associated TCR beta chains had undergone more clonal expansion than equally common others. High sensitivity and specificity were reportedly achieved when the classifier diagnosed cytomegalovirus status. It emerged from a later analysis that several of the most significant clusters appeared to be linked to common viral pathogens.

V lost 3 bases and J lost 5; bases outside the gene matches: 7. CDR1 is MDHEN and CDR2 is SYDVKM in the germline V gene. This CDR3 comprises 16 residues. Vbeta (60) and Jbeta (13) primers were used in the PCR. The method was immunoSEQ multiplex PCR; TCRdb's version includes in-frame clones alone and lacks a portion of them. This table holds around 200,000 clones, around nine tenths found once. With respect to this clone: Its antigen is as yet unknown.

This chain links TRBV28 with TRBJ2-2; 9 positions match TRBD2. This clonotype originated in a young woman in good health and CMV-seronegative. Source material: PBMCs. The CDR3 DNA sequence: TGTGCCAGCAGTTTTGGTAGCGGGGGTGGGACCGGGGAGCTGTTTTTT. Translating gives CASSFGSGGGTGELFF.